This TCR beta chain came from a study of T cells in Graves' hyperthyroidism and ophthalmopathy. V gave up 6 bases and J gave up 4 bases, with 9 bases separating them. The CDR3 consists of 12 residues. The germline CDR1 and CDR2 sequences are MNHNS and SASEGT. The table lists this clonotype with many counts. It was RNA transcripts that yielded the amplified TCR beta CDR3 regions. First-round RT-PCR targeting the TCR CDR3 was performed with the HTBI primer set. In TCRdb, the multiplex PCR reads were re-called with MiXCR into one record per CDR3 protein. The data contain around 340,000 distinct CDR3 sequences, roughly 20% of them singletons. Together with thyroid ultrasound, orbital computed tomography, serum thyroxine and TRAb, clinical symptoms were used for diagnoses.

The clonotype originates from a woman in her fifties or sixties with Graves' hyperthyroidism. This chain links TRBV6-1 with TRBJ1-1; D remains unclear. The sequencing sample was made of blood. CDR3 DNA: TGTGCCAGCAGCTACGTACTCACTGAAGCTTTCTTT. Amino acid sequence: CASSYVLTEAFF.